This TCR beta chain is drawn from a study of T cell repertoires in cytomegalovirus infection. The overall study: Both CMV infection and a matching HLA type were indicated by public TCR beta signatures.

V shed 3 bases and J 6 bases; nucleotides not matched to a gene: 10. The CDR3 length is 16 residues. The germline V gene encodes CDR1 SGHRS and CDR2 YFSETQ. MiXCR was run by TCRdb on the reads, yielding one entry per CDR3 protein. This table has 250,000 or so distinct CDR3 sequences, approximately 8.3% appearing once. Concerning this clonotype: Its antigen is still unknown.

Study findings and constraints: Within the response measured ex vivo, HLA-C-restricted CMV-specific TCR beta clonotypes were dominant. Summed frequency of shared TCR beta families picked out CMV carriers who also had the relevant HLA.

The gene calls are TRBV5-1 and TRBJ2-3, with 10 bases identical to TRBD2. The receptor was isolated from a human donor in good health (CMV status not recorded). Some clones in this sample may be carry-over from other donors' samples. Material: PBMCs. CDR3 protein: CASSSASGSRGDTQYF. The CDR3 region has the DNA TGCGCCAGCAGCTCGGCTAGCGGGAGTCGGGGGGATACGCAGTATTTT.